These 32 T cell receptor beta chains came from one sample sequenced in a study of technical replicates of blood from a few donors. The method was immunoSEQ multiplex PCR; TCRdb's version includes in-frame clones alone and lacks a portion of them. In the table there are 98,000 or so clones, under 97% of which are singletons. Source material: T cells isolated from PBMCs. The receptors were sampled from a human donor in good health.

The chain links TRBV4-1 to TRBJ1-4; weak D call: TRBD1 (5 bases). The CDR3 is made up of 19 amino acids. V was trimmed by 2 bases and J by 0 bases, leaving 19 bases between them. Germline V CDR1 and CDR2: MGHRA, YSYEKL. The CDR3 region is CASSQLGGRGEATNEKLFF. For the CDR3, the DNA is TGCGCCAGCAGCCAACTTGGCGGCCGAGGGGAGGCAACTAATGAAAAACTGTTTTTT.

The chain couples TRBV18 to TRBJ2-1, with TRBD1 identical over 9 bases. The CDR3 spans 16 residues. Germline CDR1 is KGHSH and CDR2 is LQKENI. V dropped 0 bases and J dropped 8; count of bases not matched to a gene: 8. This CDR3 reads CASSPPRGTGFDEQFF. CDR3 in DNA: TGTGCCAGCTCACCACCGCGAGGGACAGGGTTTGATGAGCAGTTCTTC.

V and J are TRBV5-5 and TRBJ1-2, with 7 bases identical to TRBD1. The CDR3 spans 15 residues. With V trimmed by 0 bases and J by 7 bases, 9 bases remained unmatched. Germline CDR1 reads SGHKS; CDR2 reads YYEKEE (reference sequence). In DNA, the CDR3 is TGTGCCAGCAGCTTGGGACAGGGAATTTTTTTTGGCTACACCTTC. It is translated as CASSLGQGIFFGYTF.

This CDR3 is CASSQVGLTEAFF. The CDR3 bases are TGTGCCAGCAGCCAAGTGGGACTCACTGAAGCTTTCTTT. This sequence joins TRBV14 and TRBJ1-1; a possible D gene is TRBD1 (5 bases). Germline assignment: CDR1 SGHDN and CDR2 FVKESK. This CDR3 is built from 13 residues. V lost 1 base to trimming and J lost 4 bases, with 7 bases between them. The complete variable domain, with remaining parts taken from reference TRBV14 and TRBJ1-1, reads EAGVTQFPSHSVIEKGQTVTLRCDPISGHDNLYWYRRVMGKEIKFLLHFVKESKQDESGMPNNRFLAERTGGTYSTLKVQPAELEDSGVYFCASSQVGLTEAFFGQGTRLTVV.

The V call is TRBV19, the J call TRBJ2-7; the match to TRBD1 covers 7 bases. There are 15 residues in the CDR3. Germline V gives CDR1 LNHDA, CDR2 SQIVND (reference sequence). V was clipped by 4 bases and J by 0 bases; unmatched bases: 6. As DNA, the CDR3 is TGTGCCAGTAGTACCACGGGACAGAGCTCCTACGAGCAGTACTTC. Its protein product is CASSTTGQSSYEQYF.

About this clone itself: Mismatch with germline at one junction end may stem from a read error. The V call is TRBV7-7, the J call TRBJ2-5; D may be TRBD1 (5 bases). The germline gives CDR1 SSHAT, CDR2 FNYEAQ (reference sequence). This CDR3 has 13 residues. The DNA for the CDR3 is TGTGCTAGCAGCTTAGGGCAGGGAGAGACCCAGTACTTC. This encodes CASSLGQGETQYF.

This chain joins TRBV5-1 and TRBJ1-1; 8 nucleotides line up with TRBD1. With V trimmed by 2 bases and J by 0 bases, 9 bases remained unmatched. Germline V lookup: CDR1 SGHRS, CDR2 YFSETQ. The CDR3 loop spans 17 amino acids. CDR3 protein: CASSFFTGGYVNTEAFF. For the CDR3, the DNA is TGCGCCAGCAGCTTTTTTACAGGGGGTTATGTGAACACTGAAGCTTTCTTT.

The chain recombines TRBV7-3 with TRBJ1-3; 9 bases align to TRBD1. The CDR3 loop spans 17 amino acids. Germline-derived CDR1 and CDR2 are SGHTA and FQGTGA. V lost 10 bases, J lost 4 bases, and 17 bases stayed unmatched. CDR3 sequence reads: CATTSPGQGEKGNTIYF. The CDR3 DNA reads TGTGCCACTACTTCCCCGGGACAGGGTGAAAAAGGAAACACCATATATTTT.

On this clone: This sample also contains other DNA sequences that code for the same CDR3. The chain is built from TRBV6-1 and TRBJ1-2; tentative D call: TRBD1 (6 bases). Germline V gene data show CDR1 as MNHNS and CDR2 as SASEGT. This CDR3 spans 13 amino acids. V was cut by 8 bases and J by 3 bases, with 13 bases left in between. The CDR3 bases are TGTGCCAGCCTGCTAACAGGGTACTATGGCTACACCTTC. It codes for CASLLTGYYGYTF.

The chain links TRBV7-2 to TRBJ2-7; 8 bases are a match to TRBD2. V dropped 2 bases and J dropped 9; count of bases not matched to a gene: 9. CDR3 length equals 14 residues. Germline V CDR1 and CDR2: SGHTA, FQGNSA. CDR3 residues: CASSLPAGAHGQYF. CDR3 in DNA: TGTGCCAGCAGCTTACCAGCGGGAGCACACGGGCAGTACTTC. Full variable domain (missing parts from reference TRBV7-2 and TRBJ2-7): GAGVSQSPSNKVTEKGKDVELRCDPISGHTALYWYRQSLGQGLEFLIYFQGNSAPDKSGLPSDRFSAERTGGSVSTLTIQRTQQEDSAVYLCASSLPAGAHGQYFGPGTRLTVT.

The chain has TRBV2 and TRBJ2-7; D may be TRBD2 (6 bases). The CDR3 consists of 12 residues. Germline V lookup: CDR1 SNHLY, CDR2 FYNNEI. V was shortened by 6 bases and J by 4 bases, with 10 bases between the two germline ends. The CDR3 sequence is CASSRERYEQYF. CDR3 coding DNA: TGTGCCAGCAGCCGGGAGCGGTACGAGCAGTACTTC.

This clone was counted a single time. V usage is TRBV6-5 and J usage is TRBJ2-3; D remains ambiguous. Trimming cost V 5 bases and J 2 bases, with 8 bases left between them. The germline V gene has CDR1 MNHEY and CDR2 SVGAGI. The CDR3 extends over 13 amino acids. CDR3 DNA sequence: TGTGCCAGCAGTCGTCCCTTCACAGATACGCAGTATTTT. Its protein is CASSRPFTDTQYF.

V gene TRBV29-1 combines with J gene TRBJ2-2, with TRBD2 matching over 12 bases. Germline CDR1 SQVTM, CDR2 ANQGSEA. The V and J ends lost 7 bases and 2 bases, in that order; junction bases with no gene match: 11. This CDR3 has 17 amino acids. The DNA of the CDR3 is TGCAGCGCCTCCAGGGCTAGCGGGGGGGGTAACACCGGGGAGCTGTTTTTT. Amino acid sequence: CSASRASGGGNTGELFF.

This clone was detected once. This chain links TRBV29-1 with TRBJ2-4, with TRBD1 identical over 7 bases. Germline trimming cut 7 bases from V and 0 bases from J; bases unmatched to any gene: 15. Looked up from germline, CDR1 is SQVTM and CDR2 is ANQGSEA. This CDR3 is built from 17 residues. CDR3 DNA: TGCAGCGCAATCCAAAGACAGGGCAGACTAGCCAAAAACATTCAGTACTTC. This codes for CSAIQRQGRLAKNIQYF.

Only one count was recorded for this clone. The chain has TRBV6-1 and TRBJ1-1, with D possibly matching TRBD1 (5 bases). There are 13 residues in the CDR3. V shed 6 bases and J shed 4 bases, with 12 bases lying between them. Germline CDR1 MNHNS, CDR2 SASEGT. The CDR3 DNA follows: TGTGCCAGCAGCGTCCGCGGGGGCACTGAAGCTTTCTTT. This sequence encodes CASSVRGGTEAFF.

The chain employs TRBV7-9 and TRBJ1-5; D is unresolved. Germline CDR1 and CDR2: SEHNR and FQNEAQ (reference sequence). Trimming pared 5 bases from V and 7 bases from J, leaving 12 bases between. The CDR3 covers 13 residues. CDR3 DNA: TGTGCCAGCAGCCTTCGGGTAGAACAGCCCCAGCATTTT. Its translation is CASSLRVEQPQHF. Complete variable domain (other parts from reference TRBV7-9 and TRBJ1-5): DTGVSQNPRHKITKRGQNVTFRCDPISEHNRLYWYRQTLGQGPEFLTYFQNEAQLEKSRLLSDRFSAERPKGSFSTLEIQRTEQGDSAMYLCASSLRVEQPQHFGDGTRLSIL.

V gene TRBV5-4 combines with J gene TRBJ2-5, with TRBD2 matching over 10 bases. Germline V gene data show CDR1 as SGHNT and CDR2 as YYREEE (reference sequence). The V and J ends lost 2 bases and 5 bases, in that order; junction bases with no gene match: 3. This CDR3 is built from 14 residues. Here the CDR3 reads CASSFKLAGETQYF. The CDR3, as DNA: TGTGCCAGCAGCTTCAAACTAGCGGGGGAGACCCAGTACTTC.

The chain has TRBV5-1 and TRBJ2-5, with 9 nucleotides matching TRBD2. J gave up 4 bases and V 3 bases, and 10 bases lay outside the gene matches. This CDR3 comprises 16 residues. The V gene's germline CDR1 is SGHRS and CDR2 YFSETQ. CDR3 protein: CASSSTGTSFGETQYF. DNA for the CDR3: TGCGCCAGCAGCTCTACCGGGACTAGCTTTGGAGAGACCCAGTACTTC. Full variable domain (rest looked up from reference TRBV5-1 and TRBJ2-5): KAGVTQTPRYLIKTRGQQVTLSCSPISGHRSVSWYQQTPGQGLQFLFEYFSETQRNKGNFPGRFSGRQFSNSRSEMNVSTLELGDSALYLCASSSTGTSFGETQYFGPGTRLLVL.

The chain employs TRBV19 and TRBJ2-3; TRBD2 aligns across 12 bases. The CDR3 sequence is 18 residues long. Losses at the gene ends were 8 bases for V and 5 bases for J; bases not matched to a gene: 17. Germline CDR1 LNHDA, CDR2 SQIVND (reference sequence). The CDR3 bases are TGTGCCAGTTCAACGGCCTTCGGGCTAGCGGGAGGGGTAGATACGCAGTATTTT. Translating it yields CASSTAFGLAGGVDTQYF.

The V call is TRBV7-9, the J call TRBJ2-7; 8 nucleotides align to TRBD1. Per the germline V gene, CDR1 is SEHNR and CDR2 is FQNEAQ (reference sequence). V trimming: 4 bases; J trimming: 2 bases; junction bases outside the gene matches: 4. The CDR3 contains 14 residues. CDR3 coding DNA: TGTGCCAGCAGCTCTCCGGGACAGGCCTACGAGCAGTACTTC. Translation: CASSSPGQAYEQYF. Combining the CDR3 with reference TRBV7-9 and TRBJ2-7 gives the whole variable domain DTGVSQNPRHKITKRGQNVTFRCDPISEHNRLYWYRQTLGQGPEFLTYFQNEAQLEKSRLLSDRFSAERPKGSFSTLEIQRTEQGDSAMYLCASSSPGQAYEQYFGPGTRLTVT.

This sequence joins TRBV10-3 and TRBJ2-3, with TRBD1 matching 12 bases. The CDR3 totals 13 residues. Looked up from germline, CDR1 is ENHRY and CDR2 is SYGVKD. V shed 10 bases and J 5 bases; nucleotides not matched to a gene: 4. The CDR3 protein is CANGDRGQDTQYF. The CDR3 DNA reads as TGTGCCAACGGGGACAGGGGGCAAGATACGCAGTATTTT.

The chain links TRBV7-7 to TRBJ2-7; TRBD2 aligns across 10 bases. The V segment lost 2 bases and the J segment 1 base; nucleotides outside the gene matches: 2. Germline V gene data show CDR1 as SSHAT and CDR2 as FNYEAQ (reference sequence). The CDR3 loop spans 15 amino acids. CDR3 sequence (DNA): TGTGCCAGCAGCTTACTAGCGGGAGAGTCCTACGAGCAGTACTTC. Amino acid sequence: CASSLLAGESYEQYF.

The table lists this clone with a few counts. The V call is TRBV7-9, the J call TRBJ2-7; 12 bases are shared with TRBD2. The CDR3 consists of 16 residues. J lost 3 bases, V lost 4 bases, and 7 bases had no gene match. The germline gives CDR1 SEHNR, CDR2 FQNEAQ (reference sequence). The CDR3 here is CASSWLTSGGFYEQYF. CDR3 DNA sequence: TGTGCCAGCAGCTGGTTGACTAGCGGGGGTTTCTACGAGCAGTACTTC.

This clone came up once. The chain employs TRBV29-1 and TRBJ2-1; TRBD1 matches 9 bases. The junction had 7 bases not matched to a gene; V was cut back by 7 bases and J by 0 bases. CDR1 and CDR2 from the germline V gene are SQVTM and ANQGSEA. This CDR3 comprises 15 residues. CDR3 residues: CSAGDRASSYNEQFF. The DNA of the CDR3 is TGCAGCGCCGGGGACAGGGCGAGCTCCTACAATGAGCAGTTCTTC.

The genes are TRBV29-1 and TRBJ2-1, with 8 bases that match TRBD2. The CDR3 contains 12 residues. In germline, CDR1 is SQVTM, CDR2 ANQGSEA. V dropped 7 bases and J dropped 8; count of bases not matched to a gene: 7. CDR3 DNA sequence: TGCAGCGGTCGCGGACTAGCATATGAGCAGTTCTTC. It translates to CSGRGLAYEQFF.

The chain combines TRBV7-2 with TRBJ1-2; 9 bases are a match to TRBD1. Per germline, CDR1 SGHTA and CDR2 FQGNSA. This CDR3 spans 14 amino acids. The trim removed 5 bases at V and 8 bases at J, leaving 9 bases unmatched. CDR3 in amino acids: CASSRSRDRDGYTF. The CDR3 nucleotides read TGTGCCAGCAGCCGATCCCGGGACAGGGACGGCTACACCTTC.

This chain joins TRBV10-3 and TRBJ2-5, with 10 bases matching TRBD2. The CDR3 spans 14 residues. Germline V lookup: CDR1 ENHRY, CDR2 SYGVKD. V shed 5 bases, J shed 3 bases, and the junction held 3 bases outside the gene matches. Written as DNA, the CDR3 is TGTGCCATCAGTTCTAGCGGGAGTGAAGAGACCCAGTACTTC. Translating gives CAISSSGSEETQYF.

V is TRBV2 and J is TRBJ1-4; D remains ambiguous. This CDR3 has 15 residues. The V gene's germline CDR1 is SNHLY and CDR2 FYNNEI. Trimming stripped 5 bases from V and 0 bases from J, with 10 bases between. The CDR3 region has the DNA TGTGCCAGCAGTCCCTTCGGGTCAACTAATGAAAAACTGTTTTTT. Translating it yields CASSPFGSTNEKLFF.

The CDR3 protein is CASSLNSGRGGEQFF. CDR3 nucleotide sequence: TGTGCCAGCAGTTTAAATAGCGGGAGAGGGGGGGAGCAGTTCTTC. The chain is built from TRBV27 and TRBJ2-1, with TRBD2 matching 9 bases. Trimming took 2 bases from V and 10 from J; bases not matched to a gene: 9. The CDR3 is 15 residues long. CDR1 and CDR2 from the germline V gene are MNHEY and SMNVEV (reference sequence).

The CDR3 DNA follows: TGTGCCAGCAGCTTAGGATCTGGGACAGGGGAGATTGGGCAGCCCCAGCATTTT. Residues: CASSLGSGTGEIGQPQHF. The chain recombines TRBV7-9 with TRBJ1-5; 10 nucleotides match TRBD1. The trim removed 1 base at V and 7 bases at J, leaving 13 bases unmatched. Germline V gives CDR1 SEHNR, CDR2 FQNEAQ (reference sequence). The CDR3 has 18 residues. The variable domain in full, completed from reference TRBV7-9 and TRBJ1-5, reads DTGVSQNPRHKITKRGQNVTFRCDPISEHNRLYWYRQTLGQGPEFLTYFQNEAQLEKSRLLSDRFSAERPKGSFSTLEIQRTEQGDSAMYLCASSLGSGTGEIGQPQHFGDGTRLSIL.

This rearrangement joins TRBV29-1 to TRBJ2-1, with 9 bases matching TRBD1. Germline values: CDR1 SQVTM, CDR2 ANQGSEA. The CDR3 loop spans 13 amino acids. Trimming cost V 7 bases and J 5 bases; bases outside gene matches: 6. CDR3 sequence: CSAGTGNNNEQFF. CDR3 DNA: TGCAGCGCCGGGACAGGGAACAACAATGAGCAGTTCTTC.

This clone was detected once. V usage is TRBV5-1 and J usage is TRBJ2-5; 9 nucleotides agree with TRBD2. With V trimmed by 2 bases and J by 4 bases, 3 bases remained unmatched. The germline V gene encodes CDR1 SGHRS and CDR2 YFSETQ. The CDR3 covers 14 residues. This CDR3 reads CASSLAGGPETQYF. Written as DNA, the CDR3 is TGCGCCAGCAGCTTAGCGGGGGGCCCAGAGACCCAGTACTTC.